The source of this TCR beta chain is a study of blood T cells in healthy people across ages. For the second PCR, which ran for about 6 to 11 cycles, a sample-barcoded 5' primer and a J-beta primer mix were used. One entry per CDR3 protein results from TCRdb running MiXCR on the 5' RACE reads. The sample yields hundreds of thousands of distinct CDR3 sequences, 46% seen once. V was cut by 5 bases and J by 3 bases, with 22 bases left in between. This CDR3 is built from 17 residues. CDR1 is MNHNS and CDR2 is SASEGT in the germline V gene. Regarding the study as a whole: Investigators treated diversity estimates from one million T cells as underestimates.

This clonotype turned up a few times. No antigen is known for it. The receptor's source is a man at least 80 years old in good health. This chain uses TRBV6-1 with TRBJ1-2, with D perhaps matching TRBD1 (5 bases). Sample: blood. The CDR3 nucleotides are TGTGCCAGCAGTACCACCCGAAGGTCAGGGTCGGACTATGGCTACACCTTC. It yields the protein CASSTTRRSGSDYGYTF.